This TCR beta chain was profiled in a study of blood T cell repertoires in COVID-19 (dated by TCRdb to the early 2020s). About the study as a whole: Samples from collaborators originated in the United States, Italy and Spain and spanned both the acute and convalescent phases of COVID-19. HLA class I and class II types, where available, came from metadata supplied by the sample provider rather than from assay-based typing. The prospective study material was composed of cDNA or gDNA derived from T cells, B-cell-depleted T cells, or PBMCs. A de-identified subject ID, COVID-19 status, age in years and sex were almost always included in the sample metadata. Subjects who had been exposed to COVID-19, were actively infected with it, or had recovered from it provided the deeply sampled blood TCRbeta repertoires that made up the dataset. A freely available public database, intended as a resource for researchers studying the immune response to SARS-CoV-2, is where the repertoires were released. Samples came from the ongoing ImmuneRACE study (first 160 participants) plus 1,254 subjects from 6 global collaborators. General study outcomes and caveats: Clinical and demographic metadata were provided uncurated, with the amount varying by source and participant.

The germline V gene (reference sequence) supplies CDR1 LNHDA and CDR2 SQIVND. From V the trimming removes 8 bases and from J it removes 4 bases, while the gene matches leave 7 bases of the junction unaccounted for. The cysteine opens and the phenylalanine closes a CDR3 of 15 amino acids. Only the CDR3 portion is preserved as DNA: 45 bases, with reading frame beginning at the first base. The collaborating institutions used their own protocols to collect whole blood in K2EDTA tubes. For TCRbeta analysis, collaborators shipped samples in one of three forms: frozen whole blood, isolated PBMCs, or DNA extracted from either of those sample types. TCRbeta CDR3 regions were amplified from genomic DNA using the immunoSEQ Assay, a bias-controlled multiplex PCR. In the authors' own workflow: Within the assay, amplification of reference gene primers was used to estimate how many nucleated cells each sample contained. To quantify the absolute abundance of each unique TCRbeta CDR3 rearrangement, sequence reads were collapsed and filtered. For each sample, productive Simpson clonality was calculated as the square root of Simpson's diversity index across productive rearrangements. Drawn from immuneACCESS, this table holds only the in-frame rearrangements with V and J called that TCRdb kept. Clones are partly lost; checked studies trace under half to an unresolved V gene and leave the rest unexplained. The V and J calls and clone size were taken over from that table, and D and trimming were inferred from the DNA. The sample profile shows 150,000 to 200,000 clones; roughly 86% of them were found once. Clones ranked in the top ten supply around 2.7% of the sample.

As to this clone: No cognate antigen has been identified for it. Per-base quality was not reported, and no clone a single base away is much larger than it.

Sequencing was carried out using peripheral blood. The chain was built from TRBV19 and TRBJ2-2, and 10 bases in between align with TRBD1. The receptor was derived from a man in his forties with active or convalescent COVID-19. For the CDR3, the sequence is CASQIGTGVTGELFF. The base sequence is TGTGCCAGTCAGATCGGGACAGGGGTCACCGGGGAGCTGTTTTTT.